This T cell receptor (beta chain) came from a study of naive and memory T cell subsets. CDR3 length equals 13 residues. Germline CDR1 and CDR2: KGHSH and LQKENI. Trimming pared 2 bases from V and 7 bases from J, leaving 12 bases between. Both TRBC1 and TRBC2 were covered by a beta constant-region primer of two equimolar oligonucleotides. TCRdb itself ran the UMI-ligation and nested PCR reads through MiXCR, one entry per CDR3 protein. The repertoire includes around 160,000 distinct CDR3 sequences, 15% to 20% of them detected once, and 0.14% sits in the top ten. This clonotype showed up just a few times.

The TCR originated in a human donor in good health. Sequenced material: naive CD4+ T cells from blood. The chain couples TRBV18 to TRBJ2-7, with D possibly matching TRBD2 (5 bases). CDR3 amino acids: CASSPREIREQYF. The DNA of the CDR3 is TGTGCCAGCTCACCAAGGGAGATACGGGAGCAGTACTTC.